These 25 T cell receptor beta chains were all obtained from the same sample, sequenced in a study of technical replicates of blood from a few donors. Repertoires were generated with immunoSEQ multiplex PCR, while TCRdb's copy carries only in-frame clones and drops some. The sample shows 55,000 to 80,000 clones, roughly 90% of them seen only once. Sequencing was performed on T cells isolated from PBMCs. The receptors here all came from a human donor in good health.

The chain couples TRBV29-1 to TRBJ1-1; D is unclear. CDR1 is SQVTM and CDR2 is ANQGSEA in the germline V gene. CDR3 length: 14 residues. V dropped 4 bases and J dropped 4 bases, with 16 bases sitting between them. The CDR3 DNA follows: TGCAGCGTTGGGTTTCAGGTTAGTAGCACTGAAGCTTTCTTT. This translates into CSVGFQVSSTEAFF.

The CDR3 reads CASSPRQGAGNTIYF. Here the CDR3 DNA reads TGTGCCAGCAGCCCGCGACAGGGCGCAGGAAACACCATATATTTT. The chain combines TRBV11-3 with TRBJ1-3; 7 bases are a match to TRBD1. CDR3 length equals 15 residues. Per germline, CDR1 SGHNT and CDR2 YENEEA. V dropped 5 bases and J dropped 4; count of bases not matched to a gene: 8.

CDR3 region: CASSSGQGAPQPQHF. Here the CDR3 DNA reads TGTGCCAGCAGCTCGGGACAGGGGGCGCCTCAGCCCCAGCATTTT. The chain links TRBV28 to TRBJ1-5; 12 positions agree with TRBD1. The CDR3 spans 15 residues. The J segment lost 6 bases and the V segment lost 6 bases, leaving 6 bases of the junction unmatched. Germline lookup yields CDR1 MDHEN and CDR2 SYDVKM.

This clone was observed a few times. The chain is built from TRBV30 and TRBJ2-1; 8 positions match TRBD2. The germline V gene has CDR1 GTSNPN and CDR2 SVGIG (reference sequence). The CDR3 contains 14 residues. V lost 2 bases, J lost 8 bases, and 8 bases stayed unmatched. The DNA for the CDR3 is TGTGCCTGGAGTAGCGGGAGCCTTATCGATGAGCAGTTCTTC. Translated: CAWSSGSLIDEQFF.

The chain joins TRBV29-1 to TRBJ2-5; a weak D match, TRBD1 (7 bases). With 5 bases removed from V and 5 bases from J, the gap between germline ends came to 15 bases. There are 13 residues in the CDR3. Germline V gene data show CDR1 as SQVTM and CDR2 as ANQGSEA. CDR3 loop: CSVSPGGGETQYF. The CDR3, as DNA: TGCAGCGTTAGCCCAGGGGGAGGCGAGACCCAGTACTTC.

The chain couples TRBV4-1 to TRBJ2-1; D is possibly TRBD2 (5 bases). Germline values: CDR1 MGHRA, CDR2 YSYEKL. V shed 0 bases and J shed 1 base, with 13 bases lying between them. The CDR3 contains 17 residues. The CDR3, as DNA: TGCGCCAGCAGCCAAGAGTCGACGGGATCGTCCTACAATGAGCAGTTCTTC. It encodes CASSQESTGSSYNEQFF.

This clone was seen once. The chain is built from TRBV19 and TRBJ2-5, with 9 bases lining up with TRBD1. CDR1 is LNHDA, CDR2 SQIVND, per germline (reference sequence). The CDR3 has 15 amino acids. The trim removed 8 bases at V and 4 bases at J, leaving 11 bases unmatched. CDR3: CASSDRGMGGETQYF. Here the CDR3 DNA reads TGTGCCAGTTCAGACAGGGGGATGGGTGGAGAGACCCAGTACTTC.

V usage is TRBV6-5 and J usage is TRBJ2-7; the match to TRBD1 covers 8 bases. This CDR3 region has 15 residues. From germline, CDR1 is MNHEY and CDR2 SVGAGI. The ends lost 5 bases at V and 3 bases at J; junction bases unmatched: 9. This CDR3 is CASSVRADRGYEQYF. The CDR3 DNA reads as TGTGCCAGCAGTGTCCGCGCAGACAGGGGCTACGAGCAGTACTTC.

This chain's CDR3 is CASSQARGGSGHNEQFF. The CDR3 DNA is TGTGCCAGCAGCCAAGCACGTGGCGGGAGCGGCCACAATGAGCAGTTCTTC. The chain has TRBV14 and TRBJ2-1; 7 bases are shared with TRBD2. This CDR3 has 17 residues. Germline V gives CDR1 SGHDN, CDR2 FVKESK. V was pared by 1 base and J by 5 bases, with 11 bases of the junction left unmatched.

The chain combines TRBV9 with TRBJ2-7; 8 bases agree with TRBD2. The CDR3 has 14 amino acids. Germline V gene data show CDR1 as SGDLS and CDR2 as YYNGEE. With 2 bases clipped from V and 7 bases from J, the junction kept 8 bases outside the gene matches. CDR3 amino acids: CASSVGSGSREQYF. CDR3 DNA sequence: TGTGCCAGCAGCGTCGGGAGCGGGAGTAGAGAGCAGTACTTC.

This clone was counted a single time. The chain joins TRBV18 to TRBJ1-1; D is perhaps TRBD1 (6 bases). Trimming removed 3 bases at V and 6 bases at J, with 8 bases between. Per germline, CDR1 KGHSH and CDR2 LQKENI. This CDR3 has 12 amino acids. The DNA of the CDR3 is TGTGCCAGCTCACCTGAGGGGGCTGAAGCTTTCTTT. Residues: CASSPEGAEAFF.

The chain links TRBV4-3 to TRBJ2-5; 10 positions agree with TRBD2. Germline V gene sequence: CDR1 LGHNA, CDR2 YSLEER. This CDR3 is built from 17 residues. The V and J ends lost 3 bases and 4 bases, in that order; junction bases with no gene match: 11. CDR3 nucleotides: TGCGCCAGCAGCCATGACCTAGCGGGAGAACTGCGAGAGACCCAGTACTTC. Its protein is CASSHDLAGELRETQYF.

The chain has TRBV7-3 and TRBJ2-7, with TRBD1 as a possible D gene (6 bases). CDR3 length equals 16 residues. Germline lookup yields CDR1 SGHTA and CDR2 FQGTGA. Trimming took off 1 base at V and 4 bases at J, with 17 bases between the two ends. The CDR3 is CASSLSTGRPPYEQYF. CDR3 nucleotide sequence: TGTGCCAGCAGCTTAAGTACAGGGCGGCCTCCTTACGAGCAGTACTTC.

This clone was recorded only once. The rearrangement uses TRBV19 and TRBJ1-1, with 9 bases aligning to TRBD1. The CDR3 has 13 amino acids. J gave up 3 bases and V 8 bases, and 4 bases lay outside the gene matches. The germline CDR1 and CDR2 sequences are LNHDA and SQIVND (reference sequence). The CDR3 region has the DNA TGTGCCAGTGGGGACAGGGAGGACACTGAAGCTTTCTTT. This sequence encodes CASGDREDTEAFF.

The chain employs TRBV5-6 and TRBJ1-5, with TRBD1 as a possible D gene (5 bases). Germline CDR1 and CDR2: SGHDT and YYEEEE. This CDR3 contains 13 residues. Trimming removed 4 bases at V and 3 bases at J, with 8 bases between. CDR3 amino acids: CASSRGNNQPQHF. DNA of the CDR3: TGTGCCAGCAGCCGGGGGAACAATCAGCCCCAGCATTTT.

This clone was seen a single time. The genes are TRBV13 and TRBJ2-1; 7 bases are a match to TRBD2. The junction had 6 bases not matched to a gene; V was cut back by 2 bases and J by 5 bases. Germline loops: CDR1 PRHDT, CDR2 FYEKMQ (reference sequence). The CDR3 sequence is 15 residues long. CDR3 amino acids: CASSLYAGVNNEQFF. The CDR3 DNA reads as TGTGCCAGCAGCTTATATGCGGGAGTAAACAATGAGCAGTTCTTC.

This clone was counted a few times. The CDR3, as DNA: TGTGCCAGCAGCTCGCAGGGGAACACTGAAGCTTTCTTT. Protein sequence: CASSSQGNTEAFF. The chain recombines TRBV7-2 with TRBJ1-1, with a weak D call TRBD1 (5 bases). V was pared by 4 bases and J by 1 base, with 7 bases between. This CDR3 is 13 amino acids long. The germline V gene has CDR1 SGHTA and CDR2 FQGNSA.

The CDR3 coding sequence is TGTGCCAGCATTCCAGGGGATCTAGCCTATGGCTACACCTTC. It translates to CASIPGDLAYGYTF. J is TRBJ1-2 and V is TRBV28; D may be TRBD1 (6 bases). Germline CDR1 reads MDHEN; CDR2 reads SYDVKM. There are 14 residues in the CDR3. V was pared by 7 bases and J by 4 bases, with 16 bases between.

In this sample, this clone turned up once. The chain couples TRBV6-5 to TRBJ1-2; D is unresolved. The CDR3 runs to 15 residues. Germline CDR1 reads MNHEY; CDR2 reads SVGAGI. V lost 4 bases to trimming and J lost 5 bases, with 17 bases between them. The CDR3 DNA is TGTGCCAGCAGTTGGACCACGGCGCCGGGGTATGGCTACACCTTC. The encoded protein is CASSWTTAPGYGYTF.

The gene calls are TRBV14 and TRBJ2-3; 7 bases are a match to TRBD2. The germline V gene has CDR1 SGHDN and CDR2 FVKESK. The CDR3 extends over 13 amino acids. J lost 8 bases, V lost 5 bases, and 7 bases had no gene match. The CDR3 bases are TGTGCCAGCAGCATTCGGACTAGATTTACGCAGTATTTT. Translation gives CASSIRTRFTQYF.

V and J are TRBV19 and TRBJ2-2; D is unclear. The CDR3 contains 13 residues. Germline V gene data show CDR1 as LNHDA and CDR2 as SQIVND (reference sequence). V gave up 1 base and J gave up 5 bases, with 5 bases separating them. CDR3 nucleotides: TGTGCCAGTAGTATAGTCGGGACCGGGGAGCTGTTTTTT. Amino acid sequence: CASSIVGTGELFF.

The chain combines TRBV6-5 with TRBJ2-2; D uncertain. Germline V CDR1 and CDR2: MNHEY, SVGAGI. V lost 2 bases and J 7 bases, leaving 14 bases between the germline ends. This CDR3 is built from 15 residues. The CDR3: CASSYNPLGYGELFF. For the CDR3, the DNA is TGTGCCAGCAGTTACAATCCCCTCGGGTACGGGGAGCTGTTTTTT.

The chain carries TRBV9 and TRBJ2-3; the match to TRBD2 covers 9 bases. The CDR3 length is 21 residues. Losses at the gene ends were 4 bases for V and 4 bases for J; bases not matched to a gene: 25. Germline V CDR1 and CDR2: SGDLS, YYNGEE. This CDR3 is CASSPVEQGPLAGEGPDTQYF. Here the CDR3 DNA reads TGTGCCAGCAGCCCCGTCGAGCAGGGGCCTTTAGCGGGAGAAGGCCCAGATACGCAGTATTTT.

The J gene is TRBJ2-5, the V gene TRBV9; 7 bases agree with TRBD2. Trimming took 3 bases from V and 5 from J; bases not matched to a gene: 10. Per the germline V gene, CDR1 is SGDLS and CDR2 is YYNGEE. CDR3 length equals 15 residues. This chain's CDR3 is CASSAERDYRETQYF. The CDR3 DNA reads as TGTGCCAGCAGCGCCGAGCGGGATTATAGGGAGACCCAGTACTTC.

The V call is TRBV28, the J call TRBJ1-4, with 9 bases that match TRBD1. There are 14 residues in the CDR3. Germline V gene sequence: CDR1 MDHEN, CDR2 SYDVKM. V gave up 7 bases and J gave up 6 bases; unmatched junction bases: 6. CDR3: CASTWTGEDEKLFF. The DNA of the CDR3 is TGTGCCAGCACCTGGACAGGGGAGGATGAAAAACTGTTTTTT.